In its sample, the clone carrying this T cell receptor beta chain was seen many times. Its antigen is currently unknown. The length of the CDR3 is 16 residues. Germline loops: CDR1 SGHRS, CDR2 YFSETQ. The germline V and J ends were trimmed by 0 bases and 0 bases, with 12 bases remaining between them. This record belongs to a study of identical twins. Findings of the study overall: In monozygotic twins, models underestimated the sharing of out-of-frame TCR alpha. Insertions were reduced in abundant cord blood beta clonotypes but not in memory repertoires.

Through template switching, a universal primer site was introduced, and the cDNA contained unique molecular identifiers. TCRdb fed the 5' RACE reads into MiXCR, producing one record per CDR3 protein. The table lists about 340,000 distinct CDR3 sequences, approximately 13% of them singletons. The same data also contributed to another study, on yellow fever vaccine responses in identical twins.

Specimen: CD8+ T cells sorted from blood. This TCR derives from a woman under 30 in good health. This rearrangement joins TRBV5-1 to TRBJ1-1; D ambiguous. The CDR3 spells CASSLVFGTMNTEAFF. In nucleotides, the CDR3 is TGCGCCAGCAGCTTGGTTTTCGGAACCATGAACACTGAAGCTTTCTTT.